These T cell receptor beta chains were read from a single sample in a study of T cell responses to AZD1222 COVID-19 vaccine. Produced via immunoSEQ multiplex PCR; TCRdb's table is partial and in-frame only. The sample holds fewer than 150,000 clones, about 90% seen once. The source was peripheral blood, collected on day 0 of AZD1222 vaccination. The receptors originated from an adult in good health. Each CDR3 is given with its conserved first and last residue. The D gene is left open where the match is weak. Rows may omit the clone size; those that give it use once, few, many or a size class.

clone size	V gene	D gene	J gene	CDR3 protein	CDR3 DNA
NA	TRBV19	TRBD1	TRBJ1-4	CASSPGTGGYEKLFF	TGTGCCAGTAGTCCCGGGACAGGGGGATACGAAAAACTGTTTTTT
NA	TRBV27	TRBD2	TRBJ2-7	CASSPSSGRLIYEQYF	TGTGCCAGCAGTCCCTCTAGCGGGAGACTAATCTACGAGCAGTACTTC
NA	TRBV5-1	NA	TRBJ2-3	CASSLSGIGTDTQYF	TGCGCCAGCAGCTTGTCAGGGATTGGCACAGATACGCAGTATTTT
NA	TRBV29-1	NA	TRBJ2-7	CSVGRGRYPYEQYF	TGCAGCGTTGGGAGGGGGCGTTATCCCTACGAGCAGTACTTC
NA	TRBV9	NA	TRBJ1-5	CASSTGAVNQPQHF	TGTGCCAGCTCCACCGGGGCCGTCAATCAGCCCCAGCATTTT
NA	TRBV13	TRBD2	TRBJ2-3	CASSFSGRATDTQYF	TGTGCCAGCAGCTTTAGCGGGAGGGCCACAGATACGCAGTATTTT
NA	TRBV5-3	TRBD1	TRBJ1-4	CARSLRDRGDEKLFF	TGTGCCAGAAGCTTACGGGACAGGGGAGATGAAAAACTGTTTTTT
NA	TRBV4-1	NA	TRBJ2-4	CASSQVNTAKNIQYF	TGCGCCAGCAGTCAAGTCAATACCGCCAAAAACATTCAGTACTTC
NA	TRBV12-5	NA	TRBJ2-7	CASGLVLGPAIEQYF	TGTGCTAGTGGTTTGGTCCTGGGCCCCGCGATCGAGCAGTACTTC
NA	TRBV11-3	NA	TRBJ1-3	CASSLAPLFRNTIYF	TGTGCCAGCAGCTTAGCCCCCCTTTTCCGAAACACCATATATTTT
NA	TRBV7-2	NA	TRBJ2-3	CASSHKGAGVPSTDTQYF	TGTGCCAGCAGCCATAAGGGGGCGGGAGTCCCTAGCACAGATACGCAGTATTTT
NA	TRBV7-2	NA	TRBJ1-2	CASSSYGGDYGYTF	TGTGCCAGCAGCTCGTACGGGGGCGACTATGGCTACACCTTC
NA	TRBV11-3	NA	TRBJ2-7	CASSLGPLSYEQYF	TGTGCCAGCAGCTTAGGGCCGCTCTCCTACGAGCAGTACTTC
NA	TRBV11-3	NA	TRBJ2-7	CASSLGGGYEQYF	TGTGCCAGCAGCTTAGGCGGTGGCTACGAGCAGTACTTC
NA	TRBV28	TRBD1	TRBJ2-4	CASRHAGGSTNIQYF	TGTGCCAGCAGACACGCAGGGGGCTCCACAAACATTCAGTACTTC
few	TRBV6-5	NA	TRBJ1-2	CASTPSSGTDYGYTF	TGTGCCAGCACGCCTAGCTCCGGGACGGATTATGGCTACACCTTC
NA	TRBV7-2	NA	TRBJ2-3	CASSLAYAGAVADTQYF	TGTGCCAGCAGCTTAGCTTACGCGGGTGCCGTCGCAGATACGCAGTATTTT
once	TRBV15	TRBD1	TRBJ1-3	CATSRERTGDGNTIYF	TGTGCCACCAGCAGAGAAAGGACAGGGGATGGAAACACCATATATTTT
NA	TRBV27	TRBD1	TRBJ2-7	CASSTVLPDRVDEQYF	TGTGCCAGCAGTACCGTTCTACCGGACAGGGTTGACGAGCAGTACTTC
NA	TRBV9	TRBD1	TRBJ1-1	CASSVEPGQGPSEAFF	TGTGCCAGCAGCGTAGAACCGGGACAGGGTCCTTCTGAAGCTTTCTTT
few	TRBV27	NA	TRBJ1-1	CASSLFAGFTEAFF	TGTGCCAGCAGTTTATTCGCGGGGTTCACTGAAGCTTTCTTT
NA	TRBV7-2	NA	TRBJ1-6	CASSLVTGSPNSPLHF	TGTGCCAGCAGCTTAGTTACAGGGAGTCCGAATTCACCCCTCCACTTT